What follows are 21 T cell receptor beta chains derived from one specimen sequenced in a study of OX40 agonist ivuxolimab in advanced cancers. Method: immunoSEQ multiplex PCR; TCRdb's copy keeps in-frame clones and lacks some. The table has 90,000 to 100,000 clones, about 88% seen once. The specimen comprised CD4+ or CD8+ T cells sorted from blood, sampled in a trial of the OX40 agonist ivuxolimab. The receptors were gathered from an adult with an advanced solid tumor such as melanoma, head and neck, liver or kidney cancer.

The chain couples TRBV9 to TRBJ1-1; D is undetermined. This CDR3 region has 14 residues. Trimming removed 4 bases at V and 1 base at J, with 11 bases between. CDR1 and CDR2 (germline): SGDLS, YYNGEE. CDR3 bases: TGTGCCAGCAGCCCCGGAGCACCGAACACTGAAGCTTTCTTT. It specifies CASSPGAPNTEAFF.

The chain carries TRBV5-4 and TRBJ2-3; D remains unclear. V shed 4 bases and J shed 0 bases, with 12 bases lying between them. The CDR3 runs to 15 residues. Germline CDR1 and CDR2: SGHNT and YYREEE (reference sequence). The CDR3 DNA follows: TGTGCCAGCAGCCCGGTCCCCTTCAGCACAGATACGCAGTATTTT. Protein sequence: CASSPVPFSTDTQYF.

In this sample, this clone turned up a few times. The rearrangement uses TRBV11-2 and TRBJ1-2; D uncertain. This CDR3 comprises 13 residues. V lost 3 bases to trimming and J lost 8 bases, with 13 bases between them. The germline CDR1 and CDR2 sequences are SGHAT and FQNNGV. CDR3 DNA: TGTGCCAGCAGCTTTTTGAGGGCCTGGGGCTACACCTTC. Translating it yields CASSFLRAWGYTF.

The CDR3 sequence: CASSLGASGSNEQFF. CDR3 in DNA: TGTGCCAGCAGCTTAGGAGCTAGCGGGAGCAATGAGCAGTTCTTC. The V gene is TRBV7-9, the J gene TRBJ2-1, with 10 bases that match TRBD2. The CDR3 loop spans 15 amino acids. J was trimmed by 6 bases and V by 1 base; bases with no gene match: 3. Germline V gene sequence: CDR1 SEHNR, CDR2 FQNEAQ (reference sequence).

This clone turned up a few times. CDR3 loop: CASSTQGRGTEAFF. Written as DNA, the CDR3 is TGTGCCAGTAGCACCCAAGGACGGGGAACTGAAGCTTTCTTT. V gene TRBV19 combines with J gene TRBJ1-1; no definite D call. Per the germline V gene, CDR1 is LNHDA and CDR2 is SQIVND (reference sequence). The CDR3 consists of 14 residues. The ends were cut back, 6 bases at V and 5 bases at J, with 16 bases in the middle.

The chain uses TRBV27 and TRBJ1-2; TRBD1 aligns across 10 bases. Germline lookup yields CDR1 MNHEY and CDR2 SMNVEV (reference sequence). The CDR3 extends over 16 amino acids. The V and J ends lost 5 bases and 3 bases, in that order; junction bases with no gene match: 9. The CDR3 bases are TGTGCCAGCAGTCGGGTGACAGGGGGCATCGACTATGGCTACACCTTC. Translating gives CASSRVTGGIDYGYTF.

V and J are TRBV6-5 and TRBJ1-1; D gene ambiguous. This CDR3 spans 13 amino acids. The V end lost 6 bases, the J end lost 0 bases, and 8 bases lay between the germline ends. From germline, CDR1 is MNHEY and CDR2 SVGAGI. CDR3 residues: CASRPTLNTEAFF. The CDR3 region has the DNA TGTGCCAGCAGACCTACCTTGAACACTGAAGCTTTCTTT.

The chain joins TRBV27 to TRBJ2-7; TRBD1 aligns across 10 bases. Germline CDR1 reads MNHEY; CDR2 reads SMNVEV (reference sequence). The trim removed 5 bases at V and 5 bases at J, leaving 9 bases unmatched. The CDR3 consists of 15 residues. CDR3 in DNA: TGTGCCAGCAGTATCCCGGGACAGGGGACAAACGAGCAGTACTTC. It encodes CASSIPGQGTNEQYF.

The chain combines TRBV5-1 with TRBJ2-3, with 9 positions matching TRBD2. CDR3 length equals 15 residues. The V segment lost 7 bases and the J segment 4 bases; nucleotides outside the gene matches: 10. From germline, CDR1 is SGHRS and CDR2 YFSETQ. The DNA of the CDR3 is TGCGCCAGCTCCGAGGCGGGAGGGGGCGCAGATACGCAGTATTTT. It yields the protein CASSEAGGGADTQYF.

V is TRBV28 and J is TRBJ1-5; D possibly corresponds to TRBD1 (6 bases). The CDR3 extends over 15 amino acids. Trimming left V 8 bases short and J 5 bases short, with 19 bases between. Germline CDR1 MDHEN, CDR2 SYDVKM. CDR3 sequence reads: CASGSGATTDQPQHF. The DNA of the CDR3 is TGTGCCAGCGGGTCGGGGGCCACCACGGATCAGCCCCAGCATTTT.

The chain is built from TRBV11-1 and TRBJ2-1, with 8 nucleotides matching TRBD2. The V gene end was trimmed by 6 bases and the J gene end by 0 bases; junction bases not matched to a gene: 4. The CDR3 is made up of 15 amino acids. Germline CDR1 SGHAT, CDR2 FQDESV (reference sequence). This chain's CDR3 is CASRATSGSYNEQFF. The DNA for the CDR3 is TGTGCCAGCAGGGCTACTAGCGGCTCCTACAATGAGCAGTTCTTC.

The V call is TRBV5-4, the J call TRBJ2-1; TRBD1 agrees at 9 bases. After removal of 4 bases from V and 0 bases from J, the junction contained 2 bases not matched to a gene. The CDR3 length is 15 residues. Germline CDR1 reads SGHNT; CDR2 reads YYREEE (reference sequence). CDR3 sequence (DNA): TGTGCCAGCAGCCGGGACAGGGCCTCCTACAATGAGCAGTTCTTC. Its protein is CASSRDRASYNEQFF.

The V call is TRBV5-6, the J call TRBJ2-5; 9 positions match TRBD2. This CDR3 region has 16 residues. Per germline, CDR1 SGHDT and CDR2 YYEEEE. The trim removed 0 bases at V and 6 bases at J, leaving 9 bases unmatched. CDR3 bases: TGTGCCAGCAGCTTGGGGGCTAGCGGGGACCCCAAGACCCAGTACTTC. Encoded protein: CASSLGASGDPKTQYF.

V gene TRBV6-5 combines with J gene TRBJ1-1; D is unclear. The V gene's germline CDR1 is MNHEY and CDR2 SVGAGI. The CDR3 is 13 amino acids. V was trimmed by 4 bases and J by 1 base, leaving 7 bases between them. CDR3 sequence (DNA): TGTGCCAGCAGTTTCTTCGGGAACACTGAAGCTTTCTTT. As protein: CASSFFGNTEAFF.

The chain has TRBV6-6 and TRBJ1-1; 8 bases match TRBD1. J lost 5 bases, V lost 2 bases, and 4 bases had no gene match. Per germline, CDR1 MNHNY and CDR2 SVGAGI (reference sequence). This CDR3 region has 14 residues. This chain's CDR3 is CASSYNGQGTEAFF. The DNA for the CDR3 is TGTGCCAGCAGTTACAACGGACAGGGAACTGAAGCTTTCTTT.

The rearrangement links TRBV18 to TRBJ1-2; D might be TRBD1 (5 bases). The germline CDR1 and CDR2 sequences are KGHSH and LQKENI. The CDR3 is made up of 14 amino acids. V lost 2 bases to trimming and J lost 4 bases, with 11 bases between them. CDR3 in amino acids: CASSPNQRGYGYTF. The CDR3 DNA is TGTGCCAGCTCACCAAATCAAAGGGGCTATGGCTACACCTTC.

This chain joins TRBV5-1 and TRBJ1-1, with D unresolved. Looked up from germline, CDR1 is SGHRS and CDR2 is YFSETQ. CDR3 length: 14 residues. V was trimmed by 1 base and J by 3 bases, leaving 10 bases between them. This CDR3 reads CASSLTGGDTEAFF. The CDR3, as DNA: TGCGCCAGCAGCTTGACGGGAGGAGACACTGAAGCTTTCTTT. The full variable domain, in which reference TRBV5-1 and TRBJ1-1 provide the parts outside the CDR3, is KAGVTQTPRYLIKTRGQQVTLSCSPISGHRSVSWYQQTPGQGLQFLFEYFSETQRNKGNFPGRFSGRQFSNSRSEMNVSTLELGDSALYLCASSLTGGDTEAFFGQGTRLTVV.

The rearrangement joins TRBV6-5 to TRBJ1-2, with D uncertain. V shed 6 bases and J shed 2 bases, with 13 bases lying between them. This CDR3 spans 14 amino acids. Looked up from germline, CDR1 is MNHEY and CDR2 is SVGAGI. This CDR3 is CASSRTTGNYGYTF. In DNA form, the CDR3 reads TGTGCCAGCAGCCGGACGACTGGGAACTATGGCTACACCTTC.

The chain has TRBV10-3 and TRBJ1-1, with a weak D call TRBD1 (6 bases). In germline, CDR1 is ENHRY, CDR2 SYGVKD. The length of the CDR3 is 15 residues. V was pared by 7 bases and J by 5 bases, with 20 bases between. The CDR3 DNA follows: TGTGCCATCACCGACAGACAAACTGGACAGACTGAAGCTTTCTTT. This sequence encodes CAITDRQTGQTEAFF.

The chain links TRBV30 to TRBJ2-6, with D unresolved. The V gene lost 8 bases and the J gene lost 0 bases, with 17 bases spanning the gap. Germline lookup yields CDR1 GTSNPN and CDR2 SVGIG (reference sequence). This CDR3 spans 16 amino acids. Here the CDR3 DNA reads TGTGCCGCAAGCCCGGGCTTACTCTCTGGGGCCAACGTCCTGACTTTC. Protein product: CAASPGLLSGANVLTF.

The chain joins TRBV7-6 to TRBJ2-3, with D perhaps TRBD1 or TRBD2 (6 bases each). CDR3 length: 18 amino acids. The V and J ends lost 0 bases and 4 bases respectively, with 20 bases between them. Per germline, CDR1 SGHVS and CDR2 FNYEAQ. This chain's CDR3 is CASSLAPHRGGTPDTQYF. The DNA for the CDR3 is TGTGCCAGCAGCTTAGCCCCCCATAGGGGCGGGACACCAGATACGCAGTATTTT.